Below are 12 T cell receptor beta chains sequenced from a single sample in a study of T-cell memory formation after mild COVID-19. TCRdb called the 5' RACE reads again in MiXCR, with one record for every CDR3 protein. The sample has approximately 99,000 distinct CDR3 sequences; around 17% are singletons. The sequenced material came from PBMCs or a T cell subset sorted from them (not recorded which). The receptors shown here come from a man aged 18 to 29 who had mild COVID-19 (a few samples of this study predate the infection). Cell type and time point are not known.

Concerning this clonotype: Without the conserved terminal phenylalanine or tryptophan, this CDR3 likely stems from a read error. The DNA is left out, because the CDR3 cannot be placed on it with certainty; the CDR3 is given as TCRdb lists it. This chain connects TRBV6-6 to TRBJ2-5; TRBD1, the table's D call, was not compared with the DNA. The CDR3 has 10 residues if both end residues are counted. In germline, CDR1 is MNHNY, CDR2 SVGAGI (reference sequence). The CDR3: CASSAGTLEV.

There are many counts of this clonotype. The CDR3 DNA follows: TGTGCCAGCAGTAAGGGACTCCTAGACTACGAGCAGTACTTC. This codes for CASSKGLLDYEQYF. The chain uses TRBV12-3 or TRBV12-4 and TRBJ2-7; tentatively, D is TRBD2 (6 bases). The CDR3 is made up of 14 amino acids. V was shortened by 5 bases and J by 3 bases, with 14 bases between the two germline ends.

This clonotype turned up a few times. The chain uses TRBV12-3 or TRBV12-4 and TRBJ2-3, with D possibly called TRBD1 or TRBD2 (5 bases each). The CDR3 consists of 15 residues. V dropped 6 bases and J dropped 6 bases, with 19 bases sitting between them. DNA of the CDR3: TGTGCCAGCAGGATCCGGGACGCCCCTCTGGATACGCAGTATTTT. Its protein is CASRIRDAPLDTQYF.

The sample holds a few counts of this clonotype. V usage is TRBV12-3 or TRBV12-4 and J usage is TRBJ1-2; D remains ambiguous. This CDR3 has 14 residues. V gave up 4 bases and J gave up 4 bases, with 13 bases separating them. CDR3 sequence reads: CASSSSGQLYGYTF. The CDR3 DNA sequence: TGTGCCAGCAGTTCCAGTGGGCAGCTCTATGGCTACACCTTC.

This clonotype occurred a few times. This chain uses TRBV20-1 with TRBJ2-1; no clear D. Germline loops: CDR1 DFQATT, CDR2 SNEGSKA (reference sequence). The V end lost 6 bases, the J end lost 6 bases, and 18 bases lay between the germline ends. The CDR3 sequence is 14 residues long. CDR3 residues: CSAGELAQINEQFF. DNA for the CDR3: TGCAGTGCCGGTGAATTAGCACAGATCAATGAGCAGTTCTTC.

This clonotype has a count of ten or more. V gene TRBV7-2 combines with J gene TRBJ1-1; no clear D gene. Germline V gene lookup returns CDR1 SGHTA and CDR2 FQGNSA. The CDR3 loop spans 13 amino acids. Between the trimmed V and J ends, which lost 0 bases and 2 bases, there was a span of 4 bases. Written as DNA, the CDR3 is TGTGCCAGCAGCTTAGCAGGTAACACTGAAGCTTTCTTT. As protein: CASSLAGNTEAFF.

Only a few counts were recorded for this clonotype. The chain has TRBV12-3 or TRBV12-4 and TRBJ2-7, with D possibly matching TRBD1 (5 bases). V lost 4 bases and J 2 bases, leaving 15 bases between the germline ends. This CDR3 is built from 15 residues. The CDR3 DNA reads TGTGCCAGCAGTTCCCACCAGACAGCGACCTACGAGCAGTACTTC. Protein sequence: CASSSHQTATYEQYF.

This clonotype was counted between two and nine times. The V and J genes are TRBV10-3 and TRBJ1-5; no reliable D call. Germline CDR1 is ENHRY and CDR2 is SYGVKD. The CDR3 has 14 residues. Deletions cut 10 bases from V and 0 bases from J, with 13 bases between. Here the CDR3 DNA reads TGTGCCAGCGCCGGGCCCCATAGCAATCAGCCCCAGCATTTT. Protein: CASAGPHSNQPQHF.

The rearrangement links TRBV5-1 to TRBJ2-5; no firm D call. Germline values: CDR1 SGHRS, CDR2 YFSETQ. V was cut by 4 bases and J by 5 bases, with 15 bases left in between. The CDR3 runs 14 residues. CDR3 sequence (DNA): TGCGCCAGCAGCGAACCGACCGGGTCGGAGACCCAGTACTTC. This gives the protein CASSEPTGSETQYF.

V and J are TRBV4-2 and TRBJ2-1, with D perhaps TRBD1 or TRBD2 (5 bases each). V gave up 1 base and J gave up 8 bases, with 18 bases separating them. Germline-derived CDR1 and CDR2 are LGHNA and YNFKEQ. The CDR3 has 16 amino acids. In DNA form, the CDR3 reads TGTGCCAGCAGCCAAGGCCGGGACGACCCCGACCATGAGCAGTTCTTC. Translated: CASSQGRDDPDHEQFF.

In its sample, this clonotype was seen many times. The chain recombines TRBV5-1 with TRBJ2-3; 11 positions agree with TRBD1. Germline-derived CDR1 and CDR2 are SGHRS and YFSETQ. The CDR3 runs to 15 residues. J was trimmed by 4 bases and V by 4 bases; bases with no gene match: 5. Written as DNA, the CDR3 is TGCGCCAGCAGCGATCGGACAGGGGGCCCAGATACGCAGTATTTT. Its protein is CASSDRTGGPDTQYF.

The chain combines TRBV24-1 with TRBJ2-1, with D uncertain. Germline V gene lookup returns CDR1 KGHDR and CDR2 SFDVKD. Trimming cost V 5 bases and J 3 bases, with 13 bases left between them. The length of the CDR3 is 15 residues. The CDR3 DNA reads TGTGCCACCAGTGCGGCCTCTTCGAACTACAATGAGCAGTTCTTC. Its protein product is CATSAASSNYNEQFF.